These 19 T cell receptor beta chains were sequenced from one sample in a study of blood T cell repertoires in COVID-19. Using immunoSEQ multiplex PCR, the repertoire was profiled, and TCRdb retains in-frame clones only, with some absent. The repertoire holds around 250,000 clones, with 85% as singletons. Sequences were obtained from peripheral blood. The receptors were gathered from a man aged 50-60 years with active or convalescent COVID-19.

This chain connects TRBV24-1 to TRBJ2-7, with 8 bases that match TRBD1. Germline-derived CDR1 and CDR2 are KGHDR and SFDVKD. This CDR3 comprises 12 residues. Losses at the gene ends were 3 bases for V and 6 bases for J; bases not matched to a gene: 0. CDR3 sequence: CATSDTGGEQYF. DNA for the CDR3: TGTGCCACCAGTGATACAGGGGGCGAGCAGTACTTC.

The chain uses TRBV12-5 and TRBJ2-5; 8 bases match TRBD1. The V and J ends lost 4 bases and 4 bases, in that order; junction bases with no gene match: 8. Germline values: CDR1 LGHNT, CDR2 FRNRAP. The CDR3 loop spans 15 amino acids. The CDR3 spells CASGSSTGEPETQYF. CDR3 bases: TGTGCTAGTGGTTCGTCGACAGGGGAGCCAGAGACCCAGTACTTC.

This clone has just a few counts. The chain recombines TRBV30 with TRBJ1-1, with TRBD1 matching over 7 bases. V lost 5 bases, J lost 4 bases, and 7 bases stayed unmatched. Germline lookup yields CDR1 GTSNPN and CDR2 SVGIG (reference sequence). This CDR3 has 13 amino acids. The CDR3 loop is CAWRDSPFTEAFF. CDR3 sequence (DNA): TGTGCCTGGCGGGACAGTCCGTTCACTGAAGCTTTCTTT.

The chain recombines TRBV20-1 with TRBJ2-3; 9 bases map to TRBD2. Per germline, CDR1 DFQATT and CDR2 SNEGSKA (reference sequence). The V gene end was trimmed by 3 bases and the J gene end by 6 bases; junction bases not matched to a gene: 7. CDR3 length: 14 amino acids. DNA of the CDR3: TGCAGTGCTAGTCCTAGCGGGATAACCGATACGCAGTATTTT. Amino acids: CSASPSGITDTQYF.

About this clone itself: One end of the junction is discordant with germline, which a read error may explain. The chain couples TRBV7-7 to TRBJ2-5; a weak D match, TRBD2 (6 bases). The CDR3 sequence is 15 residues long. Germline CDR1 and CDR2: SSHAT and FNYEAQ (reference sequence). The CDR3 nucleotides are TGTGCTAGCAGCCCGAGCGGGCGGGATCGAGAGACCCAGTACTTC. This translates into CASSPSGRDRETQYF.

V and J are TRBV5-5 and TRBJ2-1; perhaps TRBD1 as D (7 bases). CDR1 and CDR2 from the germline V gene are SGHKS and YYEKEE (reference sequence). V shed 4 bases and J shed 7 bases, with 30 bases lying between them. CDR3 length: 19 amino acids. Here the CDR3 DNA reads TGTGCCAGCAGCCGACAGGGAGGTTCCCGGGACCCCCTTACGAATGAGCAGTTCTTC. It encodes CASSRQGGSRDPLTNEQFF.

In DNA form, the CDR3 reads TGTGCCACCAACCCTCTGGGACAGGGCAACACTGAAGCTTTCTTT. Residues: CATNPLGQGNTEAFF. The rearrangement uses TRBV28 and TRBJ1-1, with 9 bases identical to TRBD1. Trimming cost V 10 bases and J 2 bases; bases outside gene matches: 11. Germline-derived CDR1 and CDR2 are MDHEN and SYDVKM. The CDR3 totals 15 residues.

The chain has TRBV4-1 and TRBJ1-1; D remains ambiguous. V gave up 4 bases and J gave up 3 bases, with 12 bases separating them. This CDR3 region has 14 residues. The germline V gene encodes CDR1 MGHRA and CDR2 YSYEKL. This CDR3 reads CASSRSTSDTEAFF. The CDR3 DNA sequence: TGCGCCAGCAGCCGGAGTACCTCAGACACTGAAGCTTTCTTT.

J is TRBJ2-3 and V is TRBV9; TRBD2 matches at 9 bases. V was pared by 7 bases and J by 3 bases, with 12 bases of the junction left unmatched. The CDR3 extends over 16 amino acids. Germline V gives CDR1 SGDLS, CDR2 YYNGEE. The CDR3 region is CASAFIGLAGTDTQYF. The CDR3 DNA follows: TGTGCCAGCGCCTTTATAGGGCTAGCGGGAACAGATACGCAGTATTTT.

The chain links TRBV29-1 to TRBJ2-7, with TRBD2 identical over 8 bases. The V gene end was trimmed by 5 bases and the J gene end by 6 bases; junction bases not matched to a gene: 3. The CDR3 extends over 11 amino acids. In germline, CDR1 is SQVTM, CDR2 ANQGSEA. The CDR3 sequence: CSVTSGGEQYF. CDR3 DNA sequence: TGCAGCGTTACTAGCGGTGGCGAGCAGTACTTC.

This chain joins TRBV7-2 and TRBJ2-7; TRBD2 agrees at 7 bases. The V gene end was trimmed by 2 bases and the J gene end by 3 bases; junction bases not matched to a gene: 4. This CDR3 is 14 amino acids long. Germline-derived CDR1 and CDR2 are SGHTA and FQGNSA. This chain's CDR3 is CASSLTSGVYEQYF. CDR3 coding DNA: TGTGCCAGCAGCTTAACCAGCGGGGTCTACGAGCAGTACTTC.

In this sample, this clone turned up once. The chain employs TRBV23-1 and TRBJ2-4, with 7 bases matching TRBD2. TRBV23-1 is noted as an ORF with a role that remains uncertain. V shed 2 bases, J shed 0 bases, and the junction held 13 bases outside the gene matches. The CDR3 loop spans 19 amino acids. The CDR3 here is CASSQPVAGACLAKNIQYF. Here the CDR3 DNA reads TGCGCCAGCAGTCAACCGGTCGCGGGAGCTTGTCTAGCCAAAAACATTCAGTACTTC.

The chain employs TRBV9 and TRBJ2-7; TRBD1 matches at 11 bases. The germline V gene has CDR1 SGDLS and CDR2 YYNGEE. The CDR3 loop spans 15 amino acids. The J segment lost 4 bases and the V segment lost 4 bases, leaving 7 bases of the junction unmatched. The CDR3 bases are TGTGCCAGCAGCTCCGGGACAGGGGGTTTATACGAGCAGTACTTC. Amino acids: CASSSGTGGLYEQYF.

This clone was counted a single time. This chain uses TRBV5-1 with TRBJ1-1; D call uncertain. Germline CDR1 reads SGHRS; CDR2 reads YFSETQ. V was clipped by 1 base and J by 1 base, with 8 bases between them. The CDR3 extends over 14 amino acids. This CDR3 reads CASSLLAGNTEAFF. As DNA, the CDR3 is TGCGCCAGCAGCTTGCTTGCGGGGAACACTGAAGCTTTCTTT. Variable domain in full (rest from reference TRBV5-1 and TRBJ1-1): KAGVTQTPRYLIKTRGQQVTLSCSPISGHRSVSWYQQTPGQGLQFLFEYFSETQRNKGNFPGRFSGRQFSNSRSEMNVSTLELGDSALYLCASSLLAGNTEAFFGQGTRLTVV.

The gene calls are TRBV27 and TRBJ2-3, with 12 bases fitting TRBD1. The germline V gene encodes CDR1 MNHEY and CDR2 SMNVEV (reference sequence). V gave up 5 bases and J gave up 1 base; unmatched junction bases: 4. The CDR3 length is 16 residues. The CDR3 nucleotides are TGTGCCAGCAGTACGGGACAGGGGGCACGCACAGATACGCAGTATTTT. As protein: CASSTGQGARTDTQYF.

This chain links TRBV27 with TRBJ2-7; TRBD2 is a possible D gene (5 bases). The V gene lost 2 bases and the J gene lost 0 bases, with 11 bases spanning the gap. The CDR3 contains 15 residues. Germline CDR1 MNHEY, CDR2 SMNVEV (reference sequence). CDR3 residues: CASSLVSGSSYEQYF. DNA for the CDR3: TGTGCCAGCAGTTTAGTAAGCGGTAGCTCCTACGAGCAGTACTTC.

This chain uses TRBV6-5 with TRBJ2-3; a possible D gene is TRBD1 (5 bases). Germline V gene sequence: CDR1 MNHEY, CDR2 SVGAGI. The CDR3 covers 12 residues. V lost 6 bases and J lost 8, with 12 bases in between. CDR3 in DNA: TGTGCCAGCAGGTCCCAGGGCGGTACGCAGTATTTT. Its translation: CASRSQGGTQYF.

V and J are TRBV12-3 or TRBV12-4 and TRBJ2-1; the match to TRBD2 covers 9 bases. The ends lost 5 bases at V and 15 bases at J; junction bases unmatched: 11. The CDR3 loop spans 13 amino acids. The CDR3 DNA is TGTGCCAGCAGTGCGTGGGAGCGGGAGGCGACGTTCTTC. It translates to CASSAWEREATFF.

V and J are TRBV3-1 (or the pseudogene TRBV3-2) and TRBJ2-7; D possibly corresponds to TRBD2 (5 bases). The CDR3 loop spans 15 amino acids. V lost 1 base and J 4 bases, leaving 14 bases between the germline ends. Germline values: CDR1 LGHDT, CDR2 YNNKEL (reference sequence). This CDR3 is CASSQVLGSGYEQYF. The CDR3, as DNA: TGTGCCAGCAGCCAAGTTCTAGGTTCGGGATACGAGCAGTACTTC.